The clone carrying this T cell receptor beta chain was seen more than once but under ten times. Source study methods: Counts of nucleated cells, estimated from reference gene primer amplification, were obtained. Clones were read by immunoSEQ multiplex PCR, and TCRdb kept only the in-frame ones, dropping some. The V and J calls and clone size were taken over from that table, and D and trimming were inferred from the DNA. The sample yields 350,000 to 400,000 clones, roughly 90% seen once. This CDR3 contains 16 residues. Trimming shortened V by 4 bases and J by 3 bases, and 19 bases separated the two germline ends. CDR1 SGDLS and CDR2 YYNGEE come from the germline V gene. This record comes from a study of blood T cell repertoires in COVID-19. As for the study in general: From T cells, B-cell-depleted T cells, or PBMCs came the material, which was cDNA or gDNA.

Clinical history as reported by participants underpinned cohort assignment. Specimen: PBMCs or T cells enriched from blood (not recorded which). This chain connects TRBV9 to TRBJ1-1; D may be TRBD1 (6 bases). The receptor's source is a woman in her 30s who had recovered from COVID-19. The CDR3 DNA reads TGTGCCAGCAGCCCCTCTGCGGGGGCCCAGGACACTGAAGCTTTCTTT. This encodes CASSPSAGAQDTEAFF.